This TCR beta chain was found in a study of cytomegalovirus exposure and HLA in healthy donors. Study-level findings and limits: About 87% or about 30% of the time was how often most TCR beta V segments were productive, according to an earlier analysis. Excluded: some indistinguishable V segments such as TRBV6-2 and TRBV6-3. The authors listed 150 or so TCR beta chains as cytomegalovirus-associated. A later analysis found common viral pathogens apparently linked to several of the most significant clusters.

The germline CDR1 and CDR2 sequences are SGHVS and FQNEAQ. This CDR3 comprises 14 residues. V lost 3 bases to trimming and J lost 4 bases, with 12 bases between them. Note on this clone: The antigen remains unidentified.

Vbeta (60) and Jbeta (13) primers were used in the PCR. Produced via immunoSEQ multiplex PCR; TCRdb's table is partial and in-frame only. Of 100,000 or so clones in the sample, roughly 85% are singletons; the top ten hold 3% to 5%. The genes are TRBV7-8 and TRBJ2-5, with D unresolved. This receptor was identified in a man aged 25-45 years in good health and CMV-seronegative. The sample was PBMCs. The CDR3 bases are TGTGCCAGCAGCTTTGGTAGAATGGTAGAGACCCAGTACTTC. It translates to CASSFGRMVETQYF.